The 15 T cell receptor beta chains below all came from one sample that was sequenced in a study of response to subunit inactivated influenza vaccine. TCRdb reanalysed the RT-PCR reads using MiXCR and keeps one entry per CDR3 protein. The profile covers a few hundred thousand distinct CDR3 sequences, with 20% to 25% appearing a single time and approximately 10% taken by the ten largest. Sequencing was performed on PBMCs from blood, taken 21 months after vaccination. The receptors derive from a man in his fifties or sixties who received an inactivated influenza vaccine.

This sequence joins TRBV11-1 and TRBJ1-1, with 9 bases matching TRBD1. Germline values: CDR1 SGHAT, CDR2 FQDESV (reference sequence). With V trimmed by 5 bases and J by 1 base, 8 bases remained unmatched. This CDR3 region has 16 residues. The CDR3 reads CASSQGDRVGNTEAFF. The CDR3 DNA reads as TGTGCCAGCAGCCAGGGGGACAGGGTTGGGAACACTGAAGCTTTCTTT.

This clonotype was observed a few times. The chain combines TRBV4-1 with TRBJ1-1; D not certain. V shed 1 base and J shed 2 bases, with 14 bases lying between them. CDR3 length equals 16 residues. Per germline, CDR1 MGHRA and CDR2 YSYEKL. CDR3 sequence (DNA): TGCGCCAGCAGCCAAGGGTGGGCGCGGGGTAACACTGAAGCTTTCTTT. The encoded protein is CASSQGWARGNTEAFF.

This clonotype came up a few times. The genes are TRBV2 and TRBJ1-5; TRBD1 is a possible D gene (6 bases). CDR1 and CDR2 from the germline V gene are SNHLY and FYNNEI. V dropped 3 bases and J dropped 5 bases, with 14 bases sitting between them. There are 15 residues in the CDR3. CDR3 amino acids: CASSDTGIQDQPQHF. Here the CDR3 DNA reads TGTGCCAGCAGTGACACAGGGATACAGGATCAGCCCCAGCATTTT.

This clonotype was seen a few times. The chain recombines TRBV11-2 with TRBJ2-3, with D tentatively TRBD1 or TRBD2 (5 bases each). Germline V gene sequence: CDR1 SGHAT, CDR2 FQNNGV. The germline V and J ends were trimmed by 5 bases and 1 base, with 10 bases remaining between them. CDR3 length: 14 residues. CDR3 amino acids: CASSTRDGTDTQYF. The DNA of the CDR3 is TGTGCCAGCAGCACCCGGGACGGCACAGATACGCAGTATTTT.

The rearrangement uses TRBV12-3 or TRBV12-4 and TRBJ1-3; D is unclear. V dropped 6 bases and J dropped 2 bases, with 5 bases sitting between them. This CDR3 comprises 12 residues. CDR3 amino acids: CASRPAGNTIYF. In DNA form, the CDR3 reads TGTGCCAGCAGACCCGCTGGAAACACCATATATTTT.

The chain recombines TRBV7-8 with TRBJ2-2; D ambiguous. Germline loops: CDR1 SGHVS, CDR2 FQNEAQ. Trimming removed 2 bases from V and 6 bases from J, with 10 bases in between. CDR3 length: 14 amino acids. The CDR3 loop is CASSLLNWSGELFF. As DNA, the CDR3 is TGTGCCAGCAGCTTACTAAACTGGTCCGGGGAGCTGTTTTTT.

This rearrangement joins TRBV2 to TRBJ2-4; D is unclear. There are 11 residues in the CDR3. The germline gives CDR1 SNHLY, CDR2 FYNNEI. Trimming shortened V by 7 bases and J by 0 bases, and 1 base separated the two germline ends. The DNA for the CDR3 is TGTGCCAGCACAGCCAAAAACATTCAGTACTTC. Translation gives CASTAKNIQYF.

The DNA for the CDR3 is TGTGCCAGCAAGACGGTAATTCCTGAAGCTTTCTTT. Its protein is CASKTVIPEAFF. The V call is TRBV6-5, the J call TRBJ1-1; no firm D call. V lost 7 bases to trimming and J lost 6 bases, with 12 bases between them. The germline gives CDR1 MNHEY, CDR2 SVGAGI. This CDR3 is 12 amino acids long.

This clonotype occurred many times. The rearrangement uses TRBV5-1 and TRBJ1-1; a weak D match, TRBD1 (5 bases). CDR1 and CDR2 (germline): SGHRS, YFSETQ. The CDR3 has 16 residues. Deletions cut 2 bases from V and 0 bases from J, with 14 bases between. CDR3 sequence: CASSFSGRSMNTEAFF. The CDR3 DNA reads as TGCGCCAGCAGCTTTTCAGGGAGGTCTATGAACACTGAAGCTTTCTTT.

This clonotype was seen only a few times. The V call is TRBV7-8, the J call TRBJ1-6; D is unresolved. The ends were cut back, 5 bases at V and 9 bases at J, with 20 bases in the middle. The CDR3 is made up of 16 amino acids. Per germline, CDR1 SGHVS and CDR2 FQNEAQ. The CDR3 nucleotides read TGTGCCAGCAGCCCAGCTAGCCAAGCCGGTATTTCACCCCTCCACTTT. Amino acid sequence: CASSPASQAGISPLHF.

In its sample, this clonotype was seen a few times. The chain employs TRBV7-8 and TRBJ2-3; D unclear. The germline CDR1 and CDR2 sequences are SGHVS and FQNEAQ. CDR3 length: 12 residues. Deletions cut 5 bases from V and 5 bases from J, with 8 bases between. CDR3 in amino acids: CASSVFGDTQYF. In DNA form, the CDR3 reads TGTGCCAGCAGCGTATTCGGAGATACGCAGTATTTT. The complete variable domain, with remaining parts taken from reference TRBV7-8 and TRBJ2-3, reads GAGVSQSPRYKVAKRGQDVALRCDPISGHVSLFWYQQALGQGPEFLTYFQNEAQLDKSGLPSDRFFAERPEGSVSTLKIQRTQQEDSAVYLCASSVFGDTQYFGPGTRLTVL.

The chain has TRBV4-1 and TRBJ1-5; the D is unclear. The CDR3 has 14 residues. The germline CDR1 and CDR2 sequences are MGHRA and YSYEKL. V was trimmed by 0 bases and J by 2 bases, leaving 5 bases between them. The CDR3 region has the DNA TGCGCCAGCAGCCAAGATAGCCGCAATCAGCCCCAGCATTTT. It codes for CASSQDSRNQPQHF.

This clonotype has a count of ten or more. The V call is TRBV11-3, the J call TRBJ2-2; D uncertain. V lost 1 base to trimming and J lost 1 base, with 4 bases between them. Germline V gene lookup returns CDR1 SGHNT and CDR2 YENEEA. This CDR3 has 14 amino acids. DNA for the CDR3: TGTGCCAGCAGCTTAGGGGAGAACACCGGGGAGCTGTTTTTT. This sequence encodes CASSLGENTGELFF.

The chain uses TRBV20-1 and TRBJ1-2, with a possible D match to TRBD1 (5 bases). The CDR3 spans 14 residues. Germline V gene data show CDR1 as DFQATT and CDR2 as SNEGSKA (reference sequence). V shed 3 bases and J shed 4 bases, with 15 bases lying between them. CDR3 loop: CSARVDTTSYGYTF. CDR3 in DNA: TGCAGTGCTAGGGTGGACACGACCTCCTATGGCTACACCTTC.

There are a few counts of this clonotype. The chain uses TRBV7-9 and TRBJ2-4, with 8 nucleotides matching TRBD2. This CDR3 region has 19 residues. V dropped 2 bases and J dropped 0; count of bases not matched to a gene: 12. Germline loops: CDR1 SEHNR, CDR2 FQNEAQ (reference sequence). The CDR3 protein is CASSLPNWAGGVAKNIQYF. The DNA for the CDR3 is TGTGCCAGCAGCTTACCAAACTGGGCGGGAGGAGTAGCCAAAAACATTCAGTACTTC.